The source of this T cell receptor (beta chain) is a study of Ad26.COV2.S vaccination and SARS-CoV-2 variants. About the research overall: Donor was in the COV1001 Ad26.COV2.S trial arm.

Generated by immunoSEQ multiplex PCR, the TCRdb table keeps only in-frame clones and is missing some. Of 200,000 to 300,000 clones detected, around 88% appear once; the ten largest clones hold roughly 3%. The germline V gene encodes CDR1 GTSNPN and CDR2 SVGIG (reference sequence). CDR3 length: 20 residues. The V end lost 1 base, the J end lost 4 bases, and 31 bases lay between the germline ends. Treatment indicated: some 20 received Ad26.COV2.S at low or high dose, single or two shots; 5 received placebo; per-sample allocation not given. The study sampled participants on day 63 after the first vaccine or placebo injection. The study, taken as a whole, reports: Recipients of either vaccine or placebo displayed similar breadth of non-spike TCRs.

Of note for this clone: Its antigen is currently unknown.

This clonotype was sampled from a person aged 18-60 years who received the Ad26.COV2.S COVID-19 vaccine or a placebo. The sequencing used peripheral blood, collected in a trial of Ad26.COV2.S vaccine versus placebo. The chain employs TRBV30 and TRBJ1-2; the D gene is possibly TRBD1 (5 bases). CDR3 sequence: CAWSGAGLRRGTAGVYGYTF. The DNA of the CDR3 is TGTGCCTGGAGTGGCGCCGGCCTCCGACGCGGGACCGCCGGGGTCTATGGCTACACCTTC.